This T cell receptor (beta chain) was captured in a study of blood T cell repertoires in COVID-19. Across the whole study: There were acute and convalescent COVID-19 samples, and they came from the United States, Italy and Spain.

Patients from Seattle were sampled longitudinally, starting during active infection. Clones were read by immunoSEQ multiplex PCR, and TCRdb kept only the in-frame ones, dropping some. The sample yields a few hundred thousand clones, approximately 88% seen once. The CDR3 is 13 amino acids. Germline loops: CDR1 LNHNV, CDR2 YYDKDF (reference sequence). V was trimmed by 8 bases and J by 1 base, leaving 9 bases between them. The specimen sequenced was peripheral blood. The TCR sequence derives from a woman aged 25-40 years with COVID-19, enrolled during active disease. This rearrangement joins TRBV15 to TRBJ1-5, with D possibly TRBD1 on 5 matching bases. DNA of the CDR3: TGTGCCACCGCGACAGAGAGCAATCAGCCCCAGCATTTT. Translating gives CATATESNQPQHF.